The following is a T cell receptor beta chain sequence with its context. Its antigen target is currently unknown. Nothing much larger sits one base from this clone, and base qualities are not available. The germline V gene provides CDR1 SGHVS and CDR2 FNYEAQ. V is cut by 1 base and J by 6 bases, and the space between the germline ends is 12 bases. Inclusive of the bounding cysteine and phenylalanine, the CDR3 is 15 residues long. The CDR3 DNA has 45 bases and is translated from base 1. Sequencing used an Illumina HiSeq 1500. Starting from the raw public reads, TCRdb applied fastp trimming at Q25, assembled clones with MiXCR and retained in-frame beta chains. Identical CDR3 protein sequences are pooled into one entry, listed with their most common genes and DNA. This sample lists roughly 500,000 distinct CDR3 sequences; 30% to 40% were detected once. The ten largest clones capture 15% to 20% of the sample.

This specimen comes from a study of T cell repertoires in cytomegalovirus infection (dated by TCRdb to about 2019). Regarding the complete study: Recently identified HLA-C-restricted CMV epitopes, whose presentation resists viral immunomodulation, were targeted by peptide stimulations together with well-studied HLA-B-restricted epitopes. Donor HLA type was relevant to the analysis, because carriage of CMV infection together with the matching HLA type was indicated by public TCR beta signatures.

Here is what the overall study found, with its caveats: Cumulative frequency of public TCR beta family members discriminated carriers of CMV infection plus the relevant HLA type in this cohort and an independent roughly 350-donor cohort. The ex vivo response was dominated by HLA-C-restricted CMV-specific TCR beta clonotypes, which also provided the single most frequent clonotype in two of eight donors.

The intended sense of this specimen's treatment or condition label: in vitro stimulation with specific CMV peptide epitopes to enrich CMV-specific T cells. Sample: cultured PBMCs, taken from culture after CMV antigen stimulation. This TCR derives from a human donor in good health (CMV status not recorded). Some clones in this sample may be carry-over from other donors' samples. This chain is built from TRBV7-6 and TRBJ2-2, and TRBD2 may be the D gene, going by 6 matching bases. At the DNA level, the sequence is TGTGCCAGCAGCTTAGGAGATAGCGGTCCCGGGGAGCTGTTTTTT. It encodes CASSLGDSGPGELFF.